This T cell receptor beta chain was recovered during a study of CD8+CD57+ T cells in acquired aplastic anemia. Study context: Mean DNA quantity obtained from sorted CD4+ and CD8+ cells was about 3.2 ug. Approximately 11 million reads were obtained on average for healthy donor CD4+ cells.

CDR3 and TCR beta VDJ profiling relied on genomic DNA as the template. One entry per CDR3 protein, called by TCRdb with MiXCR from the reads. The table has more than 100,000 distinct CDR3 sequences, approximately 41% seen once. V was pared by 3 bases and J by 3 bases, with 7 bases of the junction left unmatched. CDR1 MGHDK and CDR2 SYGVNS come from the germline V gene. This CDR3 contains 15 residues. Study-wide findings and caveats: Significance was not reached for CD8+ Simpson's diversity between patients and controls. Patients and controls turned out to have more than 25 CD8+ CDR3 sequences in common.

This clonotype has a count of ten or more. Its specificity is unknown. The chain couples TRBV25-1 to TRBJ1-1, with TRBD1 identical over 7 bases. The clonotype comes from a human donor in good health, serving as a control. The sequencing input was sorted CD4+, CD8+, or CD8+CD57+ T cells (not recorded which) from PBMCs. The CDR3 sequence: CASSDHRDSYTEAFF. The CDR3 nucleotides are TGTGCCAGCAGTGACCACAGGGACAGTTACACTGAAGCTTTCTTT.